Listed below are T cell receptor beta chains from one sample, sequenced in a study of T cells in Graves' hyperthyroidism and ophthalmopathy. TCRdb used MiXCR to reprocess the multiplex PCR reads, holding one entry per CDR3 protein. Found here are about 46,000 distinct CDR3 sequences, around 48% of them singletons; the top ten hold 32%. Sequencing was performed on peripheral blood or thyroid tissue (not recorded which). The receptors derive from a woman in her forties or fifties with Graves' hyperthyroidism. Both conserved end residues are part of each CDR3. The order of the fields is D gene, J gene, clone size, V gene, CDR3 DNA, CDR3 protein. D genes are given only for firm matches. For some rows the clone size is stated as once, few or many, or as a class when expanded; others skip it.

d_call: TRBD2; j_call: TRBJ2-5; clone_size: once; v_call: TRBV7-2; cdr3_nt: TGTGCCAGCAGCTTAGAACTAGCGGGTGGAGAGACCCAGTACTTC; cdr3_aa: CASSLELAGGETQYF
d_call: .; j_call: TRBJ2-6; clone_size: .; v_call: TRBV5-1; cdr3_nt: TGCGCCAGCAGGCAGGGTTCTGGGGCCAACGCCCTGACTTTC; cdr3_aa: CASRQGSGANALTF
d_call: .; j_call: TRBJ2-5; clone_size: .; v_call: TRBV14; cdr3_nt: TGTGCCAGCAGCCAGCGTCAAGAGACCCAGTACTTC; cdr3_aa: CASSQRQETQYF
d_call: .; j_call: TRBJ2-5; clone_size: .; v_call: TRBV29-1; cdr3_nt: TGCAGCGTTACAGGAGACCAAGAGACCCAGTACTTC; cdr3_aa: CSVTGDQETQYF
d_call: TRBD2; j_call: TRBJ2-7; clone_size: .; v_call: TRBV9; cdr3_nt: TGTGCCAGCAGCGTCCGGGACTACTACGAGCAGTACTTC; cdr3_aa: CASSVRDYYEQYF
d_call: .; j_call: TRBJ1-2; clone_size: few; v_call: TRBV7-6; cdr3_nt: TGTGCCAGCAGCCTGACCGGGACGGATGGCTACACCTTC; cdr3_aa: CASSLTGTDGYTF
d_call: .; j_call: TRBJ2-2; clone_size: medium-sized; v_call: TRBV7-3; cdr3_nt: TGTGCCAGCAGCTTAACGGGGGGAGGTGTCACCGGGGAGCTGTTTTTT; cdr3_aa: CASSLTGGGVTGELFF
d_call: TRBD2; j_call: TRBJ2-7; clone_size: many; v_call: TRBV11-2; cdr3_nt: TGTGCCAGCAGACCCAGCGGGAGGGTAGCGGGGGAGCAGTACTTC; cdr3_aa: CASRPSGRVAGEQYF
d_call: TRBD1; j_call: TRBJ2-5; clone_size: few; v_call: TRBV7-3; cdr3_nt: TGTGCCAGCAGCCCCCAGGGGGACGTGACCCAGTACTTC; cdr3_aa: CASSPQGDVTQYF
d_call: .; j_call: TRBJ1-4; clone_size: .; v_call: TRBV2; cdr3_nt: TGTGCCAGCAGTGATAGGACAGTAACTAATGAAAAACTGTTTTTT; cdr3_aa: CASSDRTVTNEKLFF